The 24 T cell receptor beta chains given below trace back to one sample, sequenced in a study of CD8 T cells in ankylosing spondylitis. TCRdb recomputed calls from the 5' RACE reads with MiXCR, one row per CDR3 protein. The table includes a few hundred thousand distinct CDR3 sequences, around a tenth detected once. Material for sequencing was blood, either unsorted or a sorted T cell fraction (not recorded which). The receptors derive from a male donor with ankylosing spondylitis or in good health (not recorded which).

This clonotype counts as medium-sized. The CDR3 region is CSAGHIDRAVSYEQYF. In nucleotides, the CDR3 is TGCAGTGCTGGCCACATCGACAGGGCGGTATCCTACGAGCAGTACTTC. The chain joins TRBV20-1 to TRBJ2-7, with 7 bases that match TRBD1. Germline lookup yields CDR1 DFQATT and CDR2 SNEGSKA (reference sequence). The length of the CDR3 is 16 residues. Trimming took 5 bases from V and 1 from J; bases not matched to a gene: 14.

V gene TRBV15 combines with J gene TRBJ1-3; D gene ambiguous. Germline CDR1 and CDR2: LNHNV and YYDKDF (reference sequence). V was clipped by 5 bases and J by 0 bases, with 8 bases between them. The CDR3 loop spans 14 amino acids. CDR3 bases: TGTGCCACCAGCGCCGGGAACTCTGGAAACACCATATATTTT. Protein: CATSAGNSGNTIYF. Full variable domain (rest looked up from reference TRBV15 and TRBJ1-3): DAMVIQNPRYQVTQFGKPVTLSCSQTLNHNVMYWYQQKSSQAPKLLFHYYDKDFNNEADTPDNFQSRRPNTSFCFLDIRSPGLGDTAMYLCATSAGNSGNTIYFGEGSWLTVV.

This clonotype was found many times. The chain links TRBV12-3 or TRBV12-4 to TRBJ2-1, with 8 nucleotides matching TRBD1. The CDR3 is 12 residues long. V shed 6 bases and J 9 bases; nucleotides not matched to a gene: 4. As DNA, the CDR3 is TGTGCCAGCAGCCCTGACAGGGGTGAGCAGTTCTTC. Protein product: CASSPDRGEQFF.

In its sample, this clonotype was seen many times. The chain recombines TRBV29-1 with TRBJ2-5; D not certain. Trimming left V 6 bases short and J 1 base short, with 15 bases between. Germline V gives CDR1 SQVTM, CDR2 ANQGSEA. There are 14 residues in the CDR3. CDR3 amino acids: CSVRGRTAQETQYF. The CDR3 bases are TGCAGCGTGCGTGGCAGAACCGCCCAAGAGACCCAGTACTTC.

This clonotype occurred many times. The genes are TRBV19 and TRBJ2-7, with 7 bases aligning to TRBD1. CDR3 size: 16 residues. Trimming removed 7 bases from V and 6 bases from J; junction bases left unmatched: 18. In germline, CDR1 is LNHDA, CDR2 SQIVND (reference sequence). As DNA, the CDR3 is TGTGCCAGTACTCGAGGAGTTGTCTGGGACAGTGGCGAGCAGTACTTC. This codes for CASTRGVVWDSGEQYF.

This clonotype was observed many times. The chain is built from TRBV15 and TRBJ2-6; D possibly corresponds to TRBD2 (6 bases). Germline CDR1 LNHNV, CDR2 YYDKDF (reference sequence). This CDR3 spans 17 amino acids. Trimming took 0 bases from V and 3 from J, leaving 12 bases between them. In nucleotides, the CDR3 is TGTGCCACCAGCAGAGATCGAGGAGGGTATGGGGCCAACGTCCTGACTTTC. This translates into CATSRDRGGYGANVLTF.

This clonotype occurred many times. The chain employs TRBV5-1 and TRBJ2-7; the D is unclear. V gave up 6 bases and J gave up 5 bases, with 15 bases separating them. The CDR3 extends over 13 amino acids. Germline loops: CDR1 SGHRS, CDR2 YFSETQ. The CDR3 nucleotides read TGCGCCAGCAATGACTTCGGACCCCACGAGCAGTACTTC. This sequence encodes CASNDFGPHEQYF.

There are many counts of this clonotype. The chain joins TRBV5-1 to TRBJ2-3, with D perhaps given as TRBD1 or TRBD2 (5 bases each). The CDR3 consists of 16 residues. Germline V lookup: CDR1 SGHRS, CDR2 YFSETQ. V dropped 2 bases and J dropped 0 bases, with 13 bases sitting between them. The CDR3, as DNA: TGCGCCAGCAGCTTCGACGGGACGCCTAGCACAGATACGCAGTATTTT. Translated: CASSFDGTPSTDTQYF.

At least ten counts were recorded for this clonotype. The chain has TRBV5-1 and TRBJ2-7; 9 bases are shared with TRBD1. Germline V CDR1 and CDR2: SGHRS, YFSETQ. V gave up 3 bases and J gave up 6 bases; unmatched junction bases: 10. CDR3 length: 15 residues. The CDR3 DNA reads TGCGCCAGCAGCTCCTCCGGGACAGGGATGGTCGAGCAGTACTTC. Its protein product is CASSSSGTGMVEQYF.

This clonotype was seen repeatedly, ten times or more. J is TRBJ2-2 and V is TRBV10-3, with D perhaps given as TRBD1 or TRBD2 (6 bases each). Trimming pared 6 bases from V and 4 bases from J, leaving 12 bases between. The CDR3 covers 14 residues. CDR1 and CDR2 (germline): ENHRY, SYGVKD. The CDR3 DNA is TGTGCCATCAGGGGGGGCCTCGGCACCGGGGAGCTGTTTTTT. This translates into CAIRGGLGTGELFF.

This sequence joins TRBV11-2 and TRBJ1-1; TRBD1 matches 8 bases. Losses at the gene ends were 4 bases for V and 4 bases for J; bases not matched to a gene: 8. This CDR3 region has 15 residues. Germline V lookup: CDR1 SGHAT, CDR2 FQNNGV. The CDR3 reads CASSSRTGMGTEAFF. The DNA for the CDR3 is TGTGCCAGCAGCTCCAGGACAGGGATGGGCACTGAAGCTTTCTTT.

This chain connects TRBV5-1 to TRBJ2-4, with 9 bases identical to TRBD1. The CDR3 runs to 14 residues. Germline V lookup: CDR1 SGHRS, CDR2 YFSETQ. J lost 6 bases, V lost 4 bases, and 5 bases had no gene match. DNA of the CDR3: TGCGCCAGCAGCCGCGAGGGACAGGGAAACATTCAGTACTTC. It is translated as CASSREGQGNIQYF.

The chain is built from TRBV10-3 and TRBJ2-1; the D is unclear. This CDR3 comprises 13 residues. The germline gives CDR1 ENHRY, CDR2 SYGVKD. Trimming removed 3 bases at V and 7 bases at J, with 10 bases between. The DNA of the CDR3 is TGTGCCATCAGTGATCGGGTGATGAATGAGCAGTTCTTC. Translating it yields CAISDRVMNEQFF.

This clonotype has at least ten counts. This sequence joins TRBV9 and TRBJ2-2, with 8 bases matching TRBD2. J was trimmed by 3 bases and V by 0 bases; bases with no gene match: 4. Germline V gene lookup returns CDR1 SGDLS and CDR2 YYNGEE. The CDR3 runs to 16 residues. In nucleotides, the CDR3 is TGTGCCAGCAGCGTAGGATCAGCGGGGGACACCGGGGAGCTGTTTTTT. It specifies CASSVGSAGDTGELFF. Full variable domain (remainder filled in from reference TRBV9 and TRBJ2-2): DSGVTQTPKHLITATGQRVTLRCSPRSGDLSVYWYQQSLDQGLQFLIQYYNGEERAKGNILERFSAQQFPDLHSELNLSSLELGDSALYFCASSVGSAGDTGELFFGEGSRLTVL.

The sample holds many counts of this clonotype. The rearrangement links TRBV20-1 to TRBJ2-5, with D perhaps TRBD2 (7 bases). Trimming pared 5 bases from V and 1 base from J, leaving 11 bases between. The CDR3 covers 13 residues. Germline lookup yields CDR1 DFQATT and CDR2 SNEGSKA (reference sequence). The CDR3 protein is CSAPAGAQETQYF. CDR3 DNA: TGCAGTGCTCCCGCGGGGGCCCAAGAGACCCAGTACTTC.

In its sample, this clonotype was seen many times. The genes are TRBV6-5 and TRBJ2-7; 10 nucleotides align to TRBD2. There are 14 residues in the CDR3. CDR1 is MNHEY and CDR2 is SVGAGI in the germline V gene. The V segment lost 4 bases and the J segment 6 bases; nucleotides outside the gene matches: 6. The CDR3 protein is CASSSASGSSEQYF. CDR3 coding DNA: TGTGCCAGCAGTTCCGCTAGCGGGAGCTCCGAGCAGTACTTC.

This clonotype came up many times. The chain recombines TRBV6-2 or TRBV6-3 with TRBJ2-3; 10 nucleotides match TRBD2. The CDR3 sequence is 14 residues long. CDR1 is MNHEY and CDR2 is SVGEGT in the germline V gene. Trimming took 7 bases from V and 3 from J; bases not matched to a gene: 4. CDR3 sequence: CASTLAGGTDTQYF. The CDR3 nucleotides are TGTGCCAGCACCTTAGCGGGGGGAACAGATACGCAGTATTTT.

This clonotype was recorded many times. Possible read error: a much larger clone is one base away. CDR3 loop: CASSLAWNTEAFF. DNA of the CDR3: TGTGCCAGCAGCTTGGCTTGGAACACTGAAGCTTTCTTT. The V call is TRBV7-2, the J call TRBJ1-1, with D hard to call. The V and J ends lost 3 bases and 1 base respectively, with 6 bases between them. Germline V gives CDR1 SGHTA, CDR2 FQGNSA. This CDR3 is 13 amino acids long.

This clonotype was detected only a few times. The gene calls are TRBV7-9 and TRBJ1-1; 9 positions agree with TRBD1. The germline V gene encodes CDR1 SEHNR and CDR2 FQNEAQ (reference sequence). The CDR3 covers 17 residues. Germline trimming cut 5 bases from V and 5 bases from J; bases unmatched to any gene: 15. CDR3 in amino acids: CASSQAIGTGIGTEAFF. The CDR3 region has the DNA TGTGCCAGCAGCCAGGCTATCGGGACAGGGATCGGGACTGAAGCTTTCTTT.

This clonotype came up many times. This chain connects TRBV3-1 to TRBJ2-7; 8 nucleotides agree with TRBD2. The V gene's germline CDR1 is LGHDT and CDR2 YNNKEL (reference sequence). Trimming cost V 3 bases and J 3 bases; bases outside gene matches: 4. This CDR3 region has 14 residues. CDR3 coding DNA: TGTGCCAGCAGCCACGGGGGGGGACTCTACGAGCAGTACTTC. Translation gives CASSHGGGLYEQYF.

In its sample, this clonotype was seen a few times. In DNA, the CDR3 is TGTGCCAGCAGCCCTGGGGGGGGGGCGAAGAACAATGAGCAGTTCTTC. This encodes CASSPGGGAKNNEQFF. The chain employs TRBV7-2 and TRBJ2-1; the D gene is possibly TRBD2 (7 bases). The ends were cut back, 5 bases at V and 5 bases at J, with 19 bases in the middle. Germline assignment: CDR1 SGHTA and CDR2 FQGNSA. The CDR3 extends over 16 amino acids.

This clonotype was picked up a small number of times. The CDR3 sequence is CASRKTGGLNEQFF. In DNA, the CDR3 is TGTGCCAGCAGAAAGACAGGGGGCCTAAATGAGCAGTTCTTC. This sequence joins TRBV6-1 and TRBJ2-1; 10 bases align to TRBD1. V shed 6 bases, J shed 7 bases, and the junction held 6 bases outside the gene matches. Germline values: CDR1 MNHNS, CDR2 SASEGT. This CDR3 has 14 residues.

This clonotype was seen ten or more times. The CDR3: CSVGGTDTGELFF. The CDR3, as DNA: TGCAGCGTTGGCGGGACGGACACCGGGGAGCTGTTTTTT. The chain is built from TRBV29-1 and TRBJ2-2; possibly TRBD2 for D (6 bases). The V end was cut by 4 bases, the J end by 3 bases, with 9 bases between. Germline CDR1 reads SQVTM; CDR2 reads ANQGSEA. The CDR3 covers 13 residues.

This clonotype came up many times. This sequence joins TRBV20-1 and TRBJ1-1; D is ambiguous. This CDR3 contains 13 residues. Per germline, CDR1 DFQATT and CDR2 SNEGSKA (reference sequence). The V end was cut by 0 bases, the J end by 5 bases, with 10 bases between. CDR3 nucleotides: TGCAGTGCTAGAGATTTTGGGGAAACTGAAGCTTTCTTT. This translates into CSARDFGETEAFF.